This entry lists 32 T cell receptor beta chains sequenced from one sample in a study of regulatory T cells in long-lasting Graves disease. Libraries of TCR beta came from iRepertoire HTBI primers plus Arm-PCR of CDR3 regions. MiXCR, applied by TCRdb to the multiplex PCR reads, yields one record per CDR3 protein. This sample has about 540,000 distinct CDR3 sequences, with around an eighth found just once. Sample time point: newly diagnosed GD, antithyroid drugs for less than 3 months. Preparation of the TCR library used RNA extracted from PBMCs. This sample also belongs to another study, concerning T cells in Graves' hyperthyroidism and ophthalmopathy.

This material consisted of peripheral blood mononuclear cells (PBMCs), taken at new diagnosis, from a patient treated with antithyroid drugs. The receptors were gathered from a man aged 30 to 45 with Graves disease.

This clonotype showed up just a few times. This chain joins TRBV20-1 and TRBJ2-1; D gene ambiguous. Trimming cost V 0 bases and J 7 bases, with 10 bases left between them. This CDR3 comprises 13 residues. Germline V gene data show CDR1 as DFQATT and CDR2 as SNEGSKA (reference sequence). CDR3 residues: CSARDLSGNEQFF. CDR3 sequence (DNA): TGCAGTGCTAGAGATCTTAGTGGTAATGAGCAGTTCTTC.

This clonotype was found once. This chain links TRBV5-1 with TRBJ1-2, with D possibly TRBD1 on 6 matching bases. The germline CDR1 and CDR2 sequences are SGHRS and YFSETQ. The CDR3 sequence is 13 residues long. The ends were cut back, 4 bases at V and 6 bases at J, with 13 bases in the middle. CDR3 nucleotide sequence: TGCGCCAGCAGCACCAGGGACACGGATGGCTACACCTTC. Translating gives CASSTRDTDGYTF.

The V call is TRBV7-9, the J call TRBJ2-3; 10 nucleotides line up with TRBD2. Per the germline V gene, CDR1 is SEHNR and CDR2 is FQNEAQ (reference sequence). The length of the CDR3 is 17 residues. V shed 6 bases and J 4 bases; nucleotides not matched to a gene: 13. Here the CDR3 DNA reads TGTGCCAGCAGTGAAAGGGCCCTAGCGGGAGTCCCAGATACGCAGTATTTT. Protein sequence: CASSERALAGVPDTQYF.

This clonotype was counted many times. The V and J genes are TRBV29-1 and TRBJ1-1, with TRBD1 identical over 8 bases. The CDR3 has 11 residues. CDR1 and CDR2 from the germline V gene are SQVTM and ANQGSEA. The V segment lost 3 bases and the J segment 11 bases; nucleotides outside the gene matches: 5. The CDR3 DNA reads as TGCAGCGTTGACAGGGGGCGCGAGGCTTTCTTT. It yields the protein CSVDRGREAFF.

The sample holds many counts of this clonotype. This sequence joins TRBV5-1 and TRBJ2-2, with 7 bases fitting TRBD1. This CDR3 contains 14 residues. Germline V gene sequence: CDR1 SGHRS, CDR2 YFSETQ. J was trimmed by 5 bases and V by 4 bases; bases with no gene match: 5. CDR3 bases: TGCGCCAGCAGCGAGACAGGGAGTACCGGGGAGCTGTTTTTT. Protein: CASSETGSTGELFF.

In this sample, this clonotype turned up many times. The chain combines TRBV2 with TRBJ1-2; D remains unclear. This CDR3 region has 14 residues. Trimming took 2 bases from V and 3 from J, leaving 10 bases between them. Per germline, CDR1 SNHLY and CDR2 FYNNEI. The CDR3 is CASSETGIDYGYTF. The CDR3, as DNA: TGTGCCAGCAGTGAAACGGGGATAGACTATGGCTACACCTTC.

This clonotype occurred many times. The chain combines TRBV7-3 with TRBJ2-1, with 11 bases lining up with TRBD2. The germline V gene has CDR1 SGHTA and CDR2 FQGTGA. The J segment lost 2 bases and the V segment lost 5 bases, leaving 5 bases of the junction unmatched. The CDR3 is made up of 16 amino acids. CDR3: CASSLTSGTAYNEQFF. As DNA, the CDR3 is TGTGCCAGCAGCCTGACTAGCGGGACAGCCTACAATGAGCAGTTCTTC.

This clonotype was found many times. This chain links TRBV11-2 with TRBJ2-5; a weak D match, TRBD2 (7 bases). Germline-derived CDR1 and CDR2 are SGHAT and FQNNGV. CDR3 size: 15 residues. The ends were cut back, 2 bases at V and 4 bases at J, with 14 bases in the middle. CDR3 in amino acids: CASSLRGRAGETQYF. CDR3 bases: TGTGCCAGCAGCTTAAGGGGGAGGGCCGGAGAGACCCAGTACTTC.

There are many counts of this clonotype. This chain joins TRBV6-2 or TRBV6-3 and TRBJ2-5, with 9 bases fitting TRBD2. V shed 2 bases, J shed 5 bases, and the junction held 6 bases outside the gene matches. Germline CDR1 MNHEY, CDR2 SVGEGT. CDR3 length equals 15 residues. The CDR3 protein is CASSYVAGVGETQYF. The CDR3 nucleotides are TGTGCCAGCAGTTACGTAGCGGGAGTAGGGGAGACCCAGTACTTC.

J is TRBJ2-1 and V is TRBV9, with 10 nucleotides matching TRBD2. Germline V CDR1 and CDR2: SGDLS, YYNGEE. The CDR3 has 16 residues. J lost 5 bases, V lost 0 bases, and 5 bases had no gene match. The CDR3 reads CASSVGVAGGDNEQFF. The CDR3 nucleotides read TGTGCCAGCAGCGTAGGGGTAGCGGGAGGCGACAATGAGCAGTTCTTC.

This clonotype was seen ten or more times. The chain links TRBV7-9 to TRBJ1-1; D is uncertain. CDR1 is SEHNR, CDR2 FQNEAQ, per germline (reference sequence). This CDR3 has 11 residues. Trimming removed 4 bases at V and 9 bases at J, with 9 bases between. The DNA for the CDR3 is TGTGCCAGCAGCTACGAGGAGAAAGCTTTCTTT. It specifies CASSYEEKAFF.

The chain has TRBV5-5 and TRBJ2-1; perhaps D is TRBD1 or TRBD2 (5 bases each). V lost 2 bases to trimming and J lost 4 bases, with 22 bases between them. The CDR3 loop spans 18 amino acids. The germline CDR1 and CDR2 sequences are SGHKS and YYEKEE (reference sequence). DNA for the CDR3: TGTGCCAGCAGCTTCCCCCCGGGTCGAGCCGGGACGTACAATGAGCAGTTCTTC. Its translation: CASSFPPGRAGTYNEQFF. The full variable domain, rest sourced from reference TRBV5-5 and TRBJ2-1, is DAGVTQSPTHLIKTRGQQVTLRCSPISGHKSVSWYQQVLGQGPQFIFQYYEKEERGRGNFPDRFSARQFPNYSSELNVNALLLGDSALYLCASSFPPGRAGTYNEQFFGPGTRLTVL.

This clonotype was counted ten times or more. The V and J genes are TRBV5-1 and TRBJ2-1; 10 nucleotides align to TRBD2. CDR3 length: 16 amino acids. The trim removed 4 bases at V and 5 bases at J, leaving 9 bases unmatched. CDR1 and CDR2 from the germline V gene are SGHRS and YFSETQ. The CDR3 nucleotides are TGCGCCAGCAGCCGTACAACTAGCGGGATGGACAATGAGCAGTTCTTC. Translated: CASSRTTSGMDNEQFF.

This chain joins TRBV29-1 and TRBJ2-3, with TRBD2 matching 7 bases. Germline CDR1 SQVTM, CDR2 ANQGSEA. With 0 bases clipped from V and 2 bases from J, the junction kept 8 bases outside the gene matches. This CDR3 comprises 16 residues. CDR3 DNA sequence: TGCAGCGTTGAAGACGCGGGACTAACATACACAGATACGCAGTATTTT. It codes for CSVEDAGLTYTDTQYF.

Comments on this clonotype: This clone may be a read error of a much larger clone one base away. This chain joins TRBV5-6 and TRBJ1-5; TRBD1 agrees at 10 bases. The length of the CDR3 is 16 residues. Germline V gene sequence: CDR1 SGHDT, CDR2 YYEEEE. The CDR3 coding sequence is TGTGCCAGCAGCGGGGCGGGACAGGGGTTGAGGCAGCCCCGGCATTTT. Translating it yields CASSGAGQGLRQPRHF.

With regard to this clonotype: A much larger clone differs by one base, so this may be a read error. This chain links TRBV6-2 or TRBV6-3 with TRBJ2-1; 9 bases fit TRBD1. The CDR3 totals 14 residues. The V gene's germline CDR1 is MNHEY and CDR2 SVGEGT. The V segment lost 5 bases and the J segment 8 bases; nucleotides outside the gene matches: 7. CDR3: CASSRQGGNDEQFF. Here the CDR3 DNA reads TGTGCCAGCAGTCGACAGGGGGGGAACGATGAGCAGTTCTTC.

This clonotype was seen many times. The chain combines TRBV12-3 or TRBV12-4 with TRBJ2-3, with 7 bases matching TRBD2. CDR3 length: 13 amino acids. V lost 6 bases to trimming and J lost 3 bases; unmatched junction nucleotides: 3. The CDR3 is CASRGAGTDTQYF. The CDR3 DNA reads TGTGCCAGCAGGGGAGCGGGAACAGATACGCAGTATTTT.

On this clonotype: Germline is not matched at one junction end, which may reflect a read error. The genes are TRBV5-5 and TRBJ1-3; D is uncertain. The germline V gene encodes CDR1 SGHKS and CDR2 YYEKEE (reference sequence). There are 15 residues in the CDR3. The CDR3 protein is CTSSPREFSGNTIYF. The CDR3 nucleotides are TGTACCAGCAGCCCGAGGGAGTTCTCTGGAAACACCATATATTTT.

This clonotype occurred a few times. This chain joins TRBV12-3 or TRBV12-4 and TRBJ2-2, with TRBD2 matching 11 bases. There are 16 residues in the CDR3. After removal of 1 base from V and 6 bases from J, the junction contained 4 bases not matched to a gene. CDR3 sequence (DNA): TGTGCCAGCAGTTTAGGACTAGCGGGAACCTCCGGGGAGCTGTTTTTT. Its protein is CASSLGLAGTSGELFF.

A few counts support this clonotype. DNA for the CDR3: TGTGCCAGCAAGCGCAGGGGGAGGCCAGATACGCAGTATTTT. Amino acids: CASKRRGRPDTQYF. The rearrangement joins TRBV12-3 or TRBV12-4 to TRBJ2-3; weak D call: TRBD1 (7 bases). Between the trimmed V and J ends, which lost 7 bases and 4 bases, there was a span of 15 bases. The CDR3 length is 14 residues.

The sample holds many counts of this clonotype. The chain combines TRBV12-3 or TRBV12-4 with TRBJ2-2; 8 bases align to TRBD1. The trim removed 7 bases at V and 4 bases at J, leaving 11 bases unmatched. This CDR3 has 16 amino acids. CDR3 coding DNA: TGTGCCAGCAAGACCGCAGGGGGCGATCGCACCGGGGAGCTGTTTTTT. Its translation is CASKTAGGDRTGELFF.

The table lists this clonotype with many counts. The chain recombines TRBV5-1 with TRBJ1-1, with 7 bases identical to TRBD1. V was pared by 4 bases and J by 1 base, with 7 bases of the junction left unmatched. CDR1 and CDR2 (germline): SGHRS, YFSETQ. CDR3 length equals 15 residues. The CDR3 DNA is TGCGCCAGCAGCACCGGACAGGTAACGAACACTGAAGCTTTCTTT. Translation gives CASSTGQVTNTEAFF.

This clonotype turned up a few times. This chain joins TRBV29-1 and TRBJ2-3; D gene uncertain. CDR1 SQVTM and CDR2 ANQGSEA come from the germline V gene. Trimming pared 7 bases from V and 0 bases from J, leaving 11 bases between. The CDR3 sequence is 13 residues long. The CDR3 DNA sequence: TGCAGCGCCTCACCTCCGAGCACAGATACGCAGTATTTT. It encodes CSASPPSTDTQYF.

This clonotype was seen a handful of times. The J gene is TRBJ2-1, the V gene TRBV18, with 8 positions matching TRBD2. The CDR3 consists of 17 residues. Per the germline V gene, CDR1 is KGHSH and CDR2 is LQKENI. J gave up 8 bases and V 2 bases, and 14 bases lay outside the gene matches. The CDR3 is CASSPGPSGWSDDEQFF. The CDR3 DNA sequence: TGTGCCAGCTCACCAGGGCCTAGCGGGTGGAGTGACGATGAGCAGTTCTTC.

The chain couples TRBV4-1 to TRBJ2-6; no clear D gene. From germline, CDR1 is MGHRA and CDR2 YSYEKL. This CDR3 has 14 residues. The V end was cut by 0 bases, the J end by 4 bases, with 4 bases between. CDR3: CASSQDTGANVLTF. In nucleotides, the CDR3 is TGCGCCAGCAGCCAAGATACCGGGGCCAACGTCCTGACTTTC.

A note on this clonotype: A read error may account for a junction end that differs from germline. The gene calls are TRBV15 and TRBJ2-5; D may be TRBD2 (6 bases). The CDR3 extends over 12 amino acids. Germline-derived CDR1 and CDR2 are LNHNV and YYDKDF (reference sequence). CDR3 bases: TGTGCCGCCAGCGGGTACCAAGAGACCCAGTACTTC. Its translation is CAASGYQETQYF.

The chain combines TRBV14 with TRBJ1-4; D gene uncertain. Trimming shortened V by 1 base and J by 0 bases, and 12 bases separated the two germline ends. From germline, CDR1 is SGHDN and CDR2 FVKESK. CDR3 length: 17 amino acids. CDR3 nucleotides: TGTGCCAGCAGCCAAGCGGTGGACGATTCAACTAATGAAAAACTGTTTTTT. As protein: CASSQAVDDSTNEKLFF.

The table lists this clonotype with many counts. The chain combines TRBV27 with TRBJ1-4, with D uncertain. The germline CDR1 and CDR2 sequences are MNHEY and SMNVEV (reference sequence). The CDR3 spans 15 residues. Trimming pared 0 bases from V and 8 bases from J, leaving 13 bases between. The CDR3 nucleotides read TGTGCCAGCAGTTTATCCGTGGGGTCGGGCGAAAAACTGTTTTTT. Amino acids: CASSLSVGSGEKLFF.

In this sample, this clonotype turned up a few times. The chain employs TRBV3-1 and TRBJ1-4; a possible D gene is TRBD1 (5 bases). Trimming shortened V by 1 base and J by 3 bases, and 12 bases separated the two germline ends. This CDR3 spans 16 amino acids. Germline CDR1 and CDR2: LGHDT and YNNKEL (reference sequence). This CDR3 is CASSQGLGQPNEKLFF. The CDR3 region has the DNA TGTGCCAGCAGCCAAGGTCTGGGGCAGCCTAATGAAAAACTGTTTTTT.

The rearrangement joins TRBV15 to TRBJ2-7; 10 bases fit TRBD1. After removal of 3 bases from V and 3 bases from J, the junction contained 11 bases not matched to a gene. The CDR3 covers 17 residues. CDR1 is LNHNV, CDR2 YYDKDF, per germline (reference sequence). The CDR3 loop reads CATSSGRGTGAFYEQYF. The CDR3 DNA reads TGTGCCACCAGCAGTGGACGGGGGACAGGGGCGTTCTACGAGCAGTACTTC.

CDR3 amino acids: CASSLRAGETEAFF. In DNA form, the CDR3 reads TGTGCCAGCAGTTTGCGGGCAGGGGAAACTGAAGCTTTCTTT. The chain is built from TRBV28 and TRBJ1-1; weak D call: TRBD1 (6 bases). Germline CDR1 MDHEN, CDR2 SYDVKM. V lost 3 bases and J lost 5, with 13 bases in between. The CDR3 sequence is 14 residues long.

CDR3: CASSESHRDTGELFF. The CDR3 DNA sequence: TGTGCCAGCAGTGAAAGTCACAGGGACACCGGGGAGCTGTTTTTT. V usage is TRBV25-1 and J usage is TRBJ2-2, with a tentative D call TRBD1 (6 bases). The CDR3 extends over 15 amino acids. V was cut by 2 bases and J by 3 bases, with 10 bases left in between. Germline CDR1 MGHDK, CDR2 SYGVNS. Full variable domain (missing parts from reference TRBV25-1 and TRBJ2-2): EADIYQTPRYLVIGTGKKITLECSQTMGHDKMYWYQQDPGMELHLIHYSYGVNSTEKGDLSSESTVSRIRTEHFPLTLESARPSHTSQYLCASSESHRDTGELFFGEGSRLTVL.